The rows below give T cell receptor beta chains drawn from one sample of a study of T cell responses to AZD1222 COVID-19 vaccine. Measured with immunoSEQ multiplex PCR; TCRdb has only the in-frame clones, and not every one. The repertoire holds about 120,000 clones, with around 89% as singletons. Material: peripheral blood, obtained 28 days after the second AZD1222 dose. These receptors were collected from an adult who received the AZD1222 COVID-19 vaccine. Both conserved end residues are part of each CDR3. Fields, in order: clone size, J gene, D gene, V gene, CDR3 DNA, CDR3 protein. D genes are given only for firm matches. A row's size may be missing; if present it is once, few, many or a size class.

clone size: -; J gene: TRBJ1-4; D gene: -; V gene: TRBV27; CDR3 DNA: TGTGCCAGCAGTGACCGGACCGGCGGGGAAAAACTGTTTTTT; CDR3 protein: CASSDRTGGEKLFF
clone size: -; J gene: TRBJ2-5; D gene: -; V gene: TRBV9; CDR3 DNA: TGTGCCAGCAGCGTAGACGGACAAGAGACCCAGTACTTC; CDR3 protein: CASSVDGQETQYF
clone size: -; J gene: TRBJ1-6; D gene: -; V gene: TRBV5-1; CDR3 DNA: TGCGCCAGCAGCTTAACGGAAAATTCACCCCTCCACTTT; CDR3 protein: CASSLTENSPLHF
clone size: few; J gene: TRBJ2-1; D gene: -; V gene: TRBV27; CDR3 DNA: TGTGCCAGCAGTTTGGGACGACACAATGAGCAGTTCTTC; CDR3 protein: CASSLGRHNEQFF
clone size: -; J gene: TRBJ2-7; D gene: -; V gene: TRBV6-5; CDR3 DNA: TGTGCCAGCACCCGAGGACAGAGCAGATTCTACGAGCAGTACTTC; CDR3 protein: CASTRGQSRFYEQYF
clone size: -; J gene: TRBJ2-7; D gene: -; V gene: TRBV6-5; CDR3 DNA: TGTGCCAGCAGTTACTCCGGGGGCGGGAACGAGCAGTACTTC; CDR3 protein: CASSYSGGGNEQYF
clone size: -; J gene: TRBJ2-1; D gene: -; V gene: TRBV25-1; CDR3 DNA: TGTGCCAGCAGTGAACTCTACAATGAGCAGTTCTTC; CDR3 protein: CASSELYNEQFF
clone size: -; J gene: TRBJ1-1; D gene: -; V gene: TRBV7-9; CDR3 DNA: TGTGCCAGCAGCTTAGAAAGCCACGACCGCAGGGGCACTGAAGCTTTCTTT; CDR3 protein: CASSLESHDRRGTEAFF
clone size: -; J gene: TRBJ1-6; D gene: -; V gene: TRBV19; CDR3 DNA: TGTGCCAGTAGTATCCGAAGCGAGGGATCACCCCTCCACTTT; CDR3 protein: CASSIRSEGSPLHF
clone size: -; J gene: TRBJ2-1; D gene: -; V gene: TRBV5-6; CDR3 DNA: TGTGCCAGCAGCTTGGCCTGGGGGGAGCAGTTCTTC; CDR3 protein: CASSLAWGEQFF
clone size: -; J gene: TRBJ2-7; D gene: -; V gene: TRBV3-1/TRBV3-2; CDR3 DNA: TGTGCCAGCAGCCAAGAGGTGCTCGCTGAGCAGTACTTC; CDR3 protein: CASSQEVLAEQYF
clone size: -; J gene: TRBJ2-7; D gene: TRBD2; V gene: TRBV19; CDR3 DNA: TGTGCCAGTAGTAGGAGCGGGAGTTCCTACGAGCAGTACTTC; CDR3 protein: CASSRSGSSYEQYF
clone size: once; J gene: TRBJ1-1; D gene: -; V gene: TRBV6-5; CDR3 DNA: TGTGCCAGCAGTTACGGGGCGGGCACTGAAGCTTTCTTT; CDR3 protein: CASSYGAGTEAFF
clone size: -; J gene: TRBJ1-5; D gene: -; V gene: TRBV2; CDR3 DNA: TGTGCCAGCGCCAGGACAAATCAGCCCCAGCATTTT; CDR3 protein: CASARTNQPQHF
clone size: few; J gene: TRBJ2-7; D gene: TRBD2; V gene: TRBV2; CDR3 DNA: TGTGCCAGCACCCCGTCGACTAGCGGGAGCTACGAGCAGTACTTC; CDR3 protein: CASTPSTSGSYEQYF
clone size: -; J gene: TRBJ2-7; D gene: -; V gene: TRBV13; CDR3 DNA: TGTGCCAGCAGTCGTCTCCGGGATACACCCTACGAGCAGTACTTC; CDR3 protein: CASSRLRDTPYEQYF
clone size: -; J gene: TRBJ2-7; D gene: TRBD2; V gene: TRBV4-1; CDR3 DNA: TGCGCCAGCAGCCAAGATGGCAGCGGGAGCATAGACGAGCAGTACTTC; CDR3 protein: CASSQDGSGSIDEQYF
clone size: -; J gene: TRBJ2-5; D gene: -; V gene: TRBV7-3; CDR3 DNA: TGTGCCAGCAGCCCTCCGGGAGTCCGAGAGACCCAGTACTTC; CDR3 protein: CASSPPGVRETQYF
clone size: -; J gene: TRBJ2-3; D gene: -; V gene: TRBV5-8; CDR3 DNA: TGTGCCAGCAGCTTGGATACTCCGGGGGCTGGCACAGATACGCAGTATTTT; CDR3 protein: CASSLDTPGAGTDTQYF
clone size: -; J gene: TRBJ1-2; D gene: -; V gene: TRBV6-1; CDR3 DNA: TGTGCCAGCAGTGAACCCGGCTTGGGCTATGGCTACACCTTC; CDR3 protein: CASSEPGLGYGYTF
clone size: once; J gene: TRBJ1-5; D gene: -; V gene: TRBV6-5; CDR3 DNA: TGTGCCTCCCAGCGGGGGCTTCATAGCAATCAGCCCCAGCATTTT; CDR3 protein: CASQRGLHSNQPQHF
clone size: -; J gene: TRBJ2-5; D gene: TRBD2; V gene: TRBV4-1; CDR3 DNA: TGCGCCAGCAGCCAAGATCCCCGGACTAGCGGGGCCGGGGGGACCCAGTACTTC; CDR3 protein: CASSQDPRTSGAGGTQYF
clone size: -; J gene: TRBJ1-4; D gene: -; V gene: TRBV7-9; CDR3 DNA: TGTGCCAGCAGCTCGGGACGGAATGAAAAACTGTTTTTT; CDR3 protein: CASSSGRNEKLFF
clone size: few; J gene: TRBJ2-7; D gene: -; V gene: TRBV3-1/TRBV3-2; CDR3 DNA: TGTGCCAGCAGCCAACTCTCCTGGCTCCGCTCCTACGAGCAGTACTTC; CDR3 protein: CASSQLSWLRSYEQYF
clone size: few; J gene: TRBJ2-7; D gene: TRBD1; V gene: TRBV19; CDR3 DNA: TGTGCCAGTAGTATCCCGGGACAGGCGGGCTACGAGCAGTACTTC; CDR3 protein: CASSIPGQAGYEQYF
clone size: -; J gene: TRBJ2-2; D gene: TRBD2; V gene: TRBV7-8; CDR3 DNA: TGTGCCAGCAGCCAGTGGGGGTTAGCGGGATCAAACACCGGGGAGCTGTTTTTT; CDR3 protein: CASSQWGLAGSNTGELFF
clone size: -; J gene: TRBJ2-3; D gene: -; V gene: TRBV5-4; CDR3 DNA: TGTGCCAGCAGCTTGGGGGGGGATACGCAGTATTTT; CDR3 protein: CASSLGGDTQYF
clone size: -; J gene: TRBJ2-1; D gene: TRBD2; V gene: TRBV7-9; CDR3 DNA: TGTGCCAAACAGCGGGAGTCCTACAATGAGCAGTTCTTC; CDR3 protein: CAKQRESYNEQFF
clone size: -; J gene: TRBJ2-1; D gene: TRBD2; V gene: TRBV7-3; CDR3 DNA: TGTGCCAGCAGCCCGGCGGGGGGCCTCGGTAATGAGCAGTTCTTC; CDR3 protein: CASSPAGGLGNEQFF
clone size: -; J gene: TRBJ2-7; D gene: -; V gene: TRBV6-2/TRBV6-3; CDR3 DNA: TGTGCCAGCAGTTACGTGGTCAGCTCCTACGAGCAGTACTTC; CDR3 protein: CASSYVVSSYEQYF
clone size: -; J gene: TRBJ2-1; D gene: -; V gene: TRBV12-3/TRBV12-4; CDR3 DNA: TGTGCCAGCAGTTTATTGGGGGAGAATGAGCAGTTCTTC; CDR3 protein: CASSLLGENEQFF
clone size: -; J gene: TRBJ1-2; D gene: -; V gene: TRBV3-1/TRBV3-2; CDR3 DNA: TGTGCCAGCAGCCCAACGACCGGGCCTCAGGGGAAGGGCTACACCTTC; CDR3 protein: CASSPTTGPQGKGYTF
clone size: -; J gene: TRBJ2-2; D gene: -; V gene: TRBV28; CDR3 DNA: TGTGCCAGCAGCCTTTACAGGGTGTTAAACACCGGGGAGCTGTTTTTT; CDR3 protein: CASSLYRVLNTGELFF
clone size: -; J gene: TRBJ1-5; D gene: -; V gene: TRBV6-2/TRBV6-3; CDR3 DNA: TGTGCCAGCAGTTACGAGGGATTTAGCAATCAGCCCCAGCATTTT; CDR3 protein: CASSYEGFSNQPQHF
clone size: -; J gene: TRBJ1-2; D gene: -; V gene: TRBV4-3; CDR3 DNA: TGCGCCAGCAGCCAAGATATCCAGGCCCTCTATGGCTACACCTTC; CDR3 protein: CASSQDIQALYGYTF
clone size: -; J gene: TRBJ2-7; D gene: -; V gene: TRBV4-2; CDR3 DNA: TGTGCCAGCAGCCGATCATTTGGGATCTCCTACGAGCAGTACTTC; CDR3 protein: CASSRSFGISYEQYF
clone size: -; J gene: TRBJ1-3; D gene: -; V gene: TRBV5-1; CDR3 DNA: TGCGCCAGCAGCTTGGGCCGAGGCGGTGGAAACACCATATATTTT; CDR3 protein: CASSLGRGGGNTIYF
clone size: few; J gene: TRBJ1-4; D gene: -; V gene: TRBV28; CDR3 DNA: TGTGCCAGCAGGGAGGTCCGAGAAAAACTGTTTTTT; CDR3 protein: CASREVREKLFF
clone size: once; J gene: TRBJ2-3; D gene: -; V gene: TRBV6-5; CDR3 DNA: TGTGCCAGCAGTTACGGGGTACGGTTCACAGATACGCAGTATTTT; CDR3 protein: CASSYGVRFTDTQYF
clone size: -; J gene: TRBJ1-6; D gene: -; V gene: TRBV19; CDR3 DNA: TGTGCCAGTAGTACCATGGGCCCTTATTATAATTCACCCCTCCACTTT; CDR3 protein: CASSTMGPYYNSPLHF
clone size: -; J gene: TRBJ2-2; D gene: TRBD1; V gene: TRBV18; CDR3 DNA: TGTGCCACCACAGGGAGGACAGGGATGGAGTTGAACACCGGGGAGCTGTTTTTT; CDR3 protein: CATTGRTGMELNTGELFF